This TCR beta chain derives from a study of CD8+ T cells in alopecia areata. Overall study context: Treated patients were given 5 to 10 mg oral tofacitinib twice daily.

The treatment: oral pan-JAK inhibitor, 5-10 mg twice daily. Collection of lesional scalp punch biopsies and peripheral blood was performed in alopecia areata patients. In each case, RNA was isolated and then reverse transcribed into cDNA as the sequencing template. This table comes from immunoSEQ multiplex PCR, and its TCRdb copy is limited to in-frame clones, with some not included. Among more than 90,000 clones listed, about 60% were seen once. The CDR3 is 15 amino acids. The trim removed 3 bases at V and 4 bases at J, leaving 7 bases unmatched. Germline CDR1 LNHNV, CDR2 YYDKDF (reference sequence).

This sequence originates from a human donor with alopecia areata. The source was CD8+ T cells sorted from blood, collected at roughly week 55, from a patient treated with tofacitinib. This chain links TRBV15 with TRBJ1-2; 8 bases match TRBD1. Here the CDR3 DNA reads TGTGCCACCAGCAGCCTCGCCGGGACAGGCTATGGCTACACCTTC. Translating it yields CATSSLAGTGYGYTF. Looking up the rest from reference TRBV15 and TRBJ1-2 gives the full variable domain: DAMVIQNPRYQVTQFGKPVTLSCSQTLNHNVMYWYQQKSSQAPKLLFHYYDKDFNNEADTPDNFQSRRPNTSFCFLDIRSPGLGDTAMYLCATSSLAGTGYGYTFGSGTRLTVV.